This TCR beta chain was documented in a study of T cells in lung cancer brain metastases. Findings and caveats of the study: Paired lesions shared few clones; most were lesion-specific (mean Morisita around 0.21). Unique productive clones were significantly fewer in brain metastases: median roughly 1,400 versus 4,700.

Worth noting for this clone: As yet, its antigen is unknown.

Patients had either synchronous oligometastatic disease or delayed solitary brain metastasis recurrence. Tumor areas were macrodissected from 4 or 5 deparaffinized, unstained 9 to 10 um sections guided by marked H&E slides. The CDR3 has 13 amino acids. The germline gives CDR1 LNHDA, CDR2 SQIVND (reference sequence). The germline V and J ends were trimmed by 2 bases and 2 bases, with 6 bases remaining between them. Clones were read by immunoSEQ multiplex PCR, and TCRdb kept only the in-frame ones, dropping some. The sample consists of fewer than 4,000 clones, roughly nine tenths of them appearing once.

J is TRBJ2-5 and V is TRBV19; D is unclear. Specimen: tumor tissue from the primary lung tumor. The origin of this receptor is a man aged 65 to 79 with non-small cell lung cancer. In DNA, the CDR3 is TGTGCCAGTAGTATAAAGGCACAAGAGACCCAGTACTTC. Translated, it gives CASSIKAQETQYF.